The rows below give T cell receptor beta chains drawn from one sample of a study of CXCR3-negative and CXCR3-positive naive CD8 T cells. Reanalyzing the 5' RACE reads, TCRdb keeps one entry per CDR3 protein, without DNA. This table lists just under 90,000 distinct CDR3 sequences. Sample: naive CXCR3+ CD8+ T cells from blood. The receptors originated from a human donor in good health. Some clones in this sample may be carry-over from other donors' samples. Each CDR3 is given with its conserved first and last residue.

V gene: TRBV20-1
J gene: TRBJ2-7
CDR3 length: 13
CDR3 protein: CSASASPPYEQYF

V gene: TRBV6-2/TRBV6-3
J gene: TRBJ2-7
CDR3 length: 14
CDR3 protein: CASSYSGTDLEQYF

V gene: TRBV7-6
J gene: TRBJ2-2
CDR3 length: 16
CDR3 protein: CASSSRAGGNTGELFF

V gene: TRBV7-9
J gene: TRBJ1-1
CDR3 length: 15
CDR3 protein: CASSPQIGVNTEAFF

V gene: TRBV12-3/TRBV12-4
J gene: TRBJ1-2
CDR3 length: 15
CDR3 protein: CASSFVGANDHSYTF

V gene: TRBV6-2/TRBV6-3
J gene: TRBJ2-1
CDR3 length: 15
CDR3 protein: CASSVLGSSYNEQFF

V gene: TRBV6-2/TRBV6-3
J gene: TRBJ2-1
CDR3 length: 15
CDR3 protein: CASSFGASIYNEQFF

V gene: TRBV27
J gene: TRBJ1-6
CDR3 length: 14
CDR3 protein: CASSLSGVPSPLHF

V gene: TRBV7-3
J gene: TRBJ2-1
CDR3 length: 16
CDR3 protein: CASSLGSSGVNNEQFF

V gene: TRBV7-9
J gene: TRBJ2-2
CDR3 length: 17
CDR3 protein: CASSTPPGTPGTGELFF

V gene: TRBV20-1
J gene: TRBJ1-1
CDR3 length: 14
CDR3 protein: CSARDGGMNTEAFF

V gene: TRBV2
J gene: TRBJ2-2
CDR3 length: 15
CDR3 protein: CASTDGYTNTGELFF

V gene: TRBV28
J gene: TRBJ2-7
CDR3 length: 16
CDR3 protein: CASSPLASGTTSEQYF